One and the same sample provided the 26 T cell receptor beta chains below, sequenced in a study of shared clonotypes between healthy human individuals. CD45RO-negative, CCR7-positively selected cells formed the naive CD8 fraction, excluding terminally differentiated effector memory CD45RA+ cells. Sequencing used immunoSEQ multiplex PCR; TCRdb keeps in-frame clones, though not all of them. The top ten hold 0.3% of the sample, which has about 580,000 clones, roughly 98% seen once. Sequenced material: naive CD8+ T cells sorted from blood. The receptors come from a man younger than 40 in good health.

The CDR3 nucleotides read TGCGCCAGCAGCCAAGAAGGGAACCCCACAGATACGCAGTATTTT. Translation gives CASSQEGNPTDTQYF. The V and J genes are TRBV4-3 and TRBJ2-3; the D is unclear. The CDR3 is made up of 15 amino acids. Trimming cost V 0 bases and J 2 bases, with 9 bases left between them. Looked up from germline, CDR1 is LGHNA and CDR2 is YSLEER.

The J gene is TRBJ2-7, the V gene TRBV15; a weak D match, TRBD2 (5 bases). The CDR3 runs 17 residues. V gave up 3 bases and J gave up 6 bases, with 24 bases separating them. CDR1 is LNHNV, CDR2 YYDKDF, per germline (reference sequence). In DNA form, the CDR3 reads TGTGCCACCAGCAGTGGGATCTTCGGACTCCCGTGGGGCGAGCAGTACTTC. Translated: CATSSGIFGLPWGEQYF.

On this clone itself: Other DNA sequences in this sample translate to the same CDR3. V gene TRBV7-9 combines with J gene TRBJ1-2; no reliable D call. The CDR3 contains 11 residues. The V end was cut by 0 bases, the J end by 6 bases, with 2 bases between. Germline V lookup: CDR1 SEHNR, CDR2 FQNEAQ (reference sequence). This CDR3 is CASSLADGYTF. CDR3 coding DNA: TGTGCCAGCAGCTTAGCCGATGGCTACACCTTC.

Details on this clone: Other DNA sequences within the sample encode an identical CDR3. This rearrangement joins TRBV7-2 to TRBJ2-7; TRBD2 aligns across 11 bases. V dropped 4 bases and J dropped 4; count of bases not matched to a gene: 3. CDR1 SGHTA and CDR2 FQGNSA come from the germline V gene. CDR3 length: 14 amino acids. This CDR3 is CASSSGTSGYEQYF. The CDR3 DNA sequence: TGTGCCAGCAGCTCCGGGACTAGCGGATACGAGCAGTACTTC. The whole variable domain, remainder taken from reference TRBV7-2 and TRBJ2-7, is GAGVSQSPSNKVTEKGKDVELRCDPISGHTALYWYRQSLGQGLEFLIYFQGNSAPDKSGLPSDRFSAERTGGSVSTLTIQRTQQEDSAVYLCASSSGTSGYEQYFGPGTRLTVT.

This chain links TRBV5-1 with TRBJ2-1; the match to TRBD1 covers 7 bases. From germline, CDR1 is SGHRS and CDR2 YFSETQ. The CDR3 consists of 15 residues. The J segment lost 4 bases and the V segment lost 4 bases, leaving 8 bases of the junction unmatched. DNA for the CDR3: TGCGCCAGCAGCGTTACTCGGGACAGATACAATGAGCAGTTCTTC. This codes for CASSVTRDRYNEQFF.

The genes are TRBV6-5 and TRBJ2-3; 11 nucleotides align to TRBD2. Germline lookup yields CDR1 MNHEY and CDR2 SVGAGI. The CDR3 contains 15 residues. Trimming cost V 2 bases and J 7 bases; bases outside gene matches: 5. DNA for the CDR3: TGTGCCAGCAGTTACATAGCGGGAGGGCCTAATACGCAGTATTTT. This sequence encodes CASSYIAGGPNTQYF.

The V call is TRBV28, the J call TRBJ1-2, with no clear D. The CDR3 spans 15 residues. Germline CDR1 and CDR2: MDHEN and SYDVKM. The V and J ends lost 1 base and 4 bases respectively, with 13 bases between them. For the CDR3, the DNA is TGTGCCAGCAGTTTATTGCGCCAGGCTTCCTATGGCTACACCTTC. Its translation is CASSLLRQASYGYTF.

This chain links TRBV7-3 with TRBJ2-5; 15 bases line up with TRBD2. Trimming removed 5 bases from V and 0 bases from J; junction bases left unmatched: 4. The CDR3 is 17 residues long. Germline lookup yields CDR1 SGHTA and CDR2 FQGTGA. The CDR3 loop reads CASSPGTSGRYQETQYF. CDR3 nucleotide sequence: TGTGCCAGCAGCCCCGGGACTAGCGGGAGGTACCAAGAGACCCAGTACTTC. The complete variable domain, with remaining parts taken from reference TRBV7-3 and TRBJ2-5, reads GAGVSQTPSNKVTEKGKYVELRCDPISGHTALYWYRQSLGQGPEFLIYFQGTGAADDSGLPNDRFFAVRPEGSVSTLKIQRTERGDSAVYLCASSPGTSGRYQETQYFGPGTRLLVL.

With regard to this clone: At the DNA level, this CDR3 is encoded by other sequences in the same sample as well. The CDR3 nucleotides read TGCGCCAGCAGCTTGGGACAGGGGGCGGACGAGCAGTACTTC. Translated: CASSLGQGADEQYF. This chain links TRBV5-1 with TRBJ2-7; TRBD1 aligns across 10 bases. This CDR3 comprises 14 residues. After removal of 0 bases from V and 5 bases from J, the junction contained 2 bases not matched to a gene. Per the germline V gene, CDR1 is SGHRS and CDR2 is YFSETQ.

This clone showed up just once. V and J are TRBV7-6 and TRBJ2-5; TRBD2 matches at 8 bases. CDR1 is SGHVS and CDR2 is FNYEAQ in the germline V gene. With V trimmed by 5 bases and J by 2 bases, 10 bases remained unmatched. This CDR3 spans 16 amino acids. The CDR3 DNA reads TGTGCCAGCAGCCTCGAAGCGGGAGATGGGCAAGAGACCCAGTACTTC. It is translated as CASSLEAGDGQETQYF.

V usage is TRBV27 and J usage is TRBJ1-5; 9 bases are shared with TRBD1. The CDR3 is 14 amino acids. Germline CDR1 is MNHEY and CDR2 is SMNVEV (reference sequence). Germline trimming cut 5 bases from V and 4 bases from J; bases unmatched to any gene: 3. The CDR3, as DNA: TGTGCCAGCAGTACAGGGGGCTTGAATCAGCCCCAGCATTTT. This sequence encodes CASSTGGLNQPQHF.

V and J are TRBV4-1 and TRBJ1-1; D gene unclear. The CDR3 is 13 residues long. CDR1 is MGHRA and CDR2 is YSYEKL in the germline V gene. Trimming took off 1 base at V and 7 bases at J, with 10 bases between the two ends. CDR3 nucleotide sequence: TGCGCCAGCAGCCAAGCGGTACGGGGTGAAGCTTTCTTT. Translation gives CASSQAVRGEAFF.

The V call is TRBV27, the J call TRBJ2-7; TRBD2 is a possible D gene (5 bases). V dropped 2 bases and J dropped 0 bases, with 17 bases sitting between them. Per germline, CDR1 MNHEY and CDR2 SMNVEV (reference sequence). There are 17 residues in the CDR3. The CDR3 sequence is CASSLSSYPGNSYEQYF. CDR3 nucleotide sequence: TGTGCCAGCAGTTTAAGCTCCTACCCCGGGAACTCCTACGAGCAGTACTTC.

The J gene is TRBJ1-3, the V gene TRBV7-8; weak D call: TRBD1 (5 bases). The CDR3 has 19 residues. Trimming removed 0 bases from V and 0 bases from J, with 18 bases in between. Germline-derived CDR1 and CDR2 are SGHVS and FQNEAQ. CDR3 DNA: TGTGCCAGCAGCTTAGCCTTCTTTGGAGCGGGGGTCTCTGGAAACACCATATATTTT. Its protein is CASSLAFFGAGVSGNTIYF.

The chain joins TRBV13 to TRBJ2-7, with 9 positions matching TRBD1. The germline V gene encodes CDR1 PRHDT and CDR2 FYEKMQ (reference sequence). The J segment lost 2 bases and the V segment lost 4 bases, leaving 6 bases of the junction unmatched. The CDR3 covers 15 residues. The DNA of the CDR3 is TGTGCCAGCAGCTCCCGGGACAGGGACGCCTACGAGCAGTACTTC. This encodes CASSSRDRDAYEQYF. Combining the CDR3 with reference TRBV13 and TRBJ2-7 gives the whole variable domain AAGVIQSPRHLIKEKRETATLKCYPIPRHDTVYWYQQGPGQDPQFLISFYEKMQSDKGSIPDRFSAQQFSDYHSELNMSSLELGDSALYFCASSSRDRDAYEQYFGPGTRLTVT.

Comments on this clone: The sample holds other DNA sequences that translate to the same CDR3. V is TRBV7-9 and J is TRBJ2-7, with a tentative D call TRBD1 (7 bases). The CDR3 sequence is 14 residues long. The V gene lost 5 bases and the J gene lost 2 bases, with 13 bases spanning the gap. From germline, CDR1 is SEHNR and CDR2 FQNEAQ (reference sequence). CDR3 residues: CASSPRDRTYEQYF. The CDR3 DNA follows: TGTGCCAGCAGCCCGCGGGACAGAACCTACGAGCAGTACTTC.

The gene calls are TRBV7-9 and TRBJ2-2; TRBD1 matches 8 bases. The CDR3 extends over 14 amino acids. V lost 1 base and J lost 5; bases outside the gene matches: 0. The germline V gene encodes CDR1 SEHNR and CDR2 FQNEAQ (reference sequence). The CDR3 region has the DNA TGTGCCAGCAGCTTAGGGGACAGGACCGGGGAGCTGTTTTTT. This translates into CASSLGDRTGELFF.

J is TRBJ2-1 and V is TRBV5-5; D uncertain. Trimming cost V 4 bases and J 2 bases, with 4 bases left between them. Germline loops: CDR1 SGHKS, CDR2 YYEKEE (reference sequence). The CDR3 sequence is 12 residues long. CDR3 in DNA: TGTGCCAGCAGCGAGCCCTACAATGAGCAGTTCTTC. Translating gives CASSEPYNEQFF.

The genes are TRBV9 and TRBJ2-7; D might be TRBD1 or TRBD2, each matching 5 bases. Germline loops: CDR1 SGDLS, CDR2 YYNGEE. The CDR3 extends over 14 amino acids. Trimming removed 3 bases at V and 7 bases at J, with 17 bases between. CDR3 region: CASSAPGPRPEQYF. Here the CDR3 DNA reads TGTGCCAGCAGCGCGCCGGGACCCCGCCCGGAGCAGTACTTC.

The chain joins TRBV30 to TRBJ2-7, with D unresolved. Trimming removed 2 bases from V and 0 bases from J, with 2 bases in between. CDR1 is GTSNPN, CDR2 SVGIG, per germline (reference sequence). The length of the CDR3 is 11 residues. This CDR3 is CAWSHSYEQYF. The CDR3 DNA is TGTGCCTGGAGTCACTCCTACGAGCAGTACTTC.

This clone was observed once. The chain carries TRBV9 and TRBJ1-3, with D perhaps matching TRBD1 (5 bases). CDR3 size: 16 residues. Germline CDR1 and CDR2: SGDLS and YYNGEE. V gave up 4 bases and J gave up 0 bases, with 14 bases separating them. CDR3 sequence reads: CASSHTRVGSGNTIYF. CDR3 DNA sequence: TGTGCCAGCAGCCACACCAGGGTCGGCTCTGGAAACACCATATATTTT.

The chain uses TRBV5-1 and TRBJ2-7; TRBD1 matches at 9 bases. The CDR3 loop spans 16 amino acids. The germline V gene encodes CDR1 SGHRS and CDR2 YFSETQ. V was clipped by 3 bases and J by 4 bases; unmatched bases: 11. CDR3 DNA: TGCGCCAGCAGCTGGAATCCGGGACAGGGAGTATACGAGCAGTACTTC. Its translation is CASSWNPGQGVYEQYF.

The chain couples TRBV19 to TRBJ2-7; possibly TRBD2 for D (5 bases). V lost 6 bases and J lost 2, with 17 bases in between. The CDR3 has 15 amino acids. Germline CDR1 and CDR2: LNHDA and SQIVND (reference sequence). In DNA form, the CDR3 reads TGTGCCAGTAGATTTTCATCCCGGGGAACCTACGAGCAGTACTTC. This sequence encodes CASRFSSRGTYEQYF.

The V and J genes are TRBV9 and TRBJ2-3, with D unclear. Germline lookup yields CDR1 SGDLS and CDR2 YYNGEE. The CDR3 runs 15 residues. Trimming shortened V by 0 bases and J by 2 bases, and 10 bases separated the two germline ends. The CDR3 region has the DNA TGTGCCAGCAGCGTAGGGCTGTCATTCACAGATACGCAGTATTTT. Residues: CASSVGLSFTDTQYF. Looking up the rest from reference TRBV9 and TRBJ2-3 gives the full variable domain: DSGVTQTPKHLITATGQRVTLRCSPRSGDLSVYWYQQSLDQGLQFLIQYYNGEERAKGNILERFSAQQFPDLHSELNLSSLELGDSALYFCASSVGLSFTDTQYFGPGTRLTVL.

The chain is built from TRBV6-1 and TRBJ2-7; 11 bases agree with TRBD1. Trimming cost V 7 bases and J 3 bases; bases outside gene matches: 5. The CDR3 consists of 14 residues. The germline gives CDR1 MNHNS, CDR2 SASEGT. The CDR3 coding sequence is TGTGCCAGCAACCAGGACAGGGGGCACTACGAGCAGTACTTC. Protein: CASNQDRGHYEQYF.

The chain couples TRBV11-2 to TRBJ2-3; D unresolved. The CDR3 is 14 amino acids. V shed 0 bases and J shed 6 bases, with 10 bases lying between them. Germline values: CDR1 SGHAT, CDR2 FQNNGV. The CDR3 is CASSLDVPQDTQYF. DNA for the CDR3: TGTGCCAGCAGCTTAGATGTACCCCAGGATACGCAGTATTTT. The full variable domain, with the rest looked up from reference TRBV11-2 and TRBJ2-3, is EAGVAQSPRYKIIEKRQSVAFWCNPISGHATLYWYQQILGQGPKLLIQFQNNGVVDDSQLPKDRFSAERLKGVDSTLKIQPAKLEDSAVYLCASSLDVPQDTQYFGPGTRLTVL.